These 16 T cell receptor beta chains came from one sample sequenced in a study of shared T cell receptors in the human thymus. Assay: immunoSEQ multiplex PCR; the TCRdb copy retains only in-frame clones and omits some. Of some 400,000 clones listed, approximately 95% are singletons. The sequencing input was thymocytes. The receptor source for this set is a human donor.

The chain joins TRBV5-1 to TRBJ2-7, with 12 bases that match TRBD2. With 2 bases clipped from V and 8 bases from J, the junction kept 11 bases outside the gene matches. The CDR3 sequence is 16 residues long. Per germline, CDR1 SGHRS and CDR2 YFSETQ. CDR3 protein: CASSLALAGGGFQQYF. In DNA, the CDR3 is TGCGCCAGCAGCTTAGCGCTAGCGGGAGGGGGCTTTCAGCAGTACTTC.

This chain uses TRBV18 with TRBJ2-7; 8 bases are a match to TRBD2. V shed 3 bases and J 3 bases; nucleotides not matched to a gene: 4. CDR1 KGHSH and CDR2 LQKENI come from the germline V gene. The CDR3 has 14 residues. As DNA, the CDR3 is TGTGCCAGCTCACCTTTAAGCGGGAGCTACGAGCAGTACTTC. This codes for CASSPLSGSYEQYF.

This clone came up a few times. The rearrangement uses TRBV7-9 and TRBJ2-7; TRBD2 is a possible D gene (7 bases). The CDR3 spans 16 residues. Trimming pared 5 bases from V and 4 bases from J, leaving 21 bases between. Germline V gene data show CDR1 as SEHNR and CDR2 as FQNEAQ (reference sequence). The CDR3 sequence is CASSGTGRVGVYEQYF. CDR3 nucleotides: TGTGCCAGCAGCGGTACAGGGAGGGTGGGGGTATACGAGCAGTACTTC.

This chain joins TRBV4-3 and TRBJ1-5; D is undetermined. This CDR3 is built from 20 residues. Trimming removed 0 bases at V and 3 bases at J, with 24 bases between. Germline CDR1 reads LGHNA; CDR2 reads YSLEER. DNA of the CDR3: TGCGCCAGCAGCCAAGAAGTACAAATACCCCGGGCCAGATTCAATCAGCCCCAGCATTTT. Amino acids: CASSQEVQIPRARFNQPQHF.

The chain's CDR3 is CASSYSPAYRPYEQYF. In DNA, the CDR3 is TGTGCCAGCAGTTACTCGCCTGCGTACCGGCCTTACGAGCAGTACTTC. The rearrangement joins TRBV6-5 to TRBJ2-7; D uncertain. This CDR3 is 16 amino acids long. Germline CDR1 MNHEY, CDR2 SVGAGI. V lost 0 bases to trimming and J lost 4 bases, with 16 bases between them.

The V and J genes are TRBV29-1 and TRBJ2-7; maybe TRBD1 (6 bases). V dropped 6 bases and J dropped 1 base, with 19 bases sitting between them. CDR1 is SQVTM, CDR2 ANQGSEA, per germline. The CDR3 totals 15 residues. The CDR3 DNA reads as TGCAGCGTCTGCACAGGGCCAACATCGTCCTACGAGCAGTACTTC. Its translation is CSVCTGPTSSYEQYF.

V usage is TRBV29-1 and J usage is TRBJ2-5; the D is unclear. The germline V and J ends were trimmed by 5 bases and 0 bases, with 10 bases remaining between them. The CDR3 has 13 residues. Germline values: CDR1 SQVTM, CDR2 ANQGSEA. CDR3: CSVHPGHQETQYF. DNA of the CDR3: TGCAGCGTTCATCCTGGACACCAAGAGACCCAGTACTTC.

This sequence joins TRBV4-1 and TRBJ1-4; possible D gene TRBD1, 5 bases. Trimming took 0 bases from V and 5 from J, leaving 25 bases between them. The germline V gene has CDR1 MGHRA and CDR2 YSYEKL. The length of the CDR3 is 20 residues. CDR3 amino acids: CASSQEKGSRMWGKNEKLFF. The CDR3 region has the DNA TGCGCCAGCAGCCAAGAAAAGGGGTCTCGAATGTGGGGGAAAAATGAAAAACTGTTTTTT.

The chain is built from TRBV5-1 and TRBJ2-5, with a weak D call TRBD2 (5 bases). The germline V gene encodes CDR1 SGHRS and CDR2 YFSETQ. V lost 3 bases, J lost 9 bases, and 24 bases lay in between. This CDR3 is 16 amino acids long. In DNA, the CDR3 is TGCGCCAGCAGCTGGCCCGGGGTTAGGCCCCCTGTGGCCCAGTACTTC. Encoded protein: CASSWPGVRPPVAQYF.

The chain couples TRBV10-1 to TRBJ2-7, with 11 bases aligning to TRBD1. The CDR3 is 16 amino acids. Trimming cost V 6 bases and J 1 base; bases outside gene matches: 8. The V gene's germline CDR1 is WNHNN and CDR2 SYGVQD (reference sequence). As DNA, the CDR3 is TGCGCCAGCAGGGACCGGGGACAGGGGGGGTCCTACGAGCAGTACTTC. This codes for CASRDRGQGGSYEQYF.

CDR3 in amino acids: CASSIDKREGETQYF. As DNA, the CDR3 is TGTGCCAGTAGTATAGATAAGCGGGAAGGAGAGACCCAGTACTTC. This chain connects TRBV19 to TRBJ2-5, with 7 bases lining up with TRBD2. The CDR3 spans 15 residues. After removal of 0 bases from V and 4 bases from J, the junction contained 5 bases not matched to a gene. In germline, CDR1 is LNHDA, CDR2 SQIVND (reference sequence).

This chain connects TRBV18 to TRBJ2-3, with 13 bases matching TRBD2. This CDR3 has 17 amino acids. The trim removed 3 bases at V and 2 bases at J, leaving 5 bases unmatched. Per the germline V gene, CDR1 is KGHSH and CDR2 is LQKENI. Written as DNA, the CDR3 is TGTGCCAGCTCACCCCCGGGACTAGCGGGGCCCACAGATACGCAGTATTTT. Translated: CASSPPGLAGPTDTQYF.

The chain has TRBV5-1 and TRBJ1-2, with 9 bases aligning to TRBD1. The V gene's germline CDR1 is SGHRS and CDR2 YFSETQ. Trimming removed 0 bases from V and 3 bases from J; junction bases left unmatched: 9. The CDR3 is 17 amino acids. CDR3 protein: CASSLVGRDRAYYGYTF. CDR3 nucleotide sequence: TGCGCCAGCAGCTTGGTCGGTAGGGACAGGGCCTACTATGGCTACACCTTC. Based on the CDR3 plus reference TRBV5-1 and TRBJ1-2, the full variable domain is KAGVTQTPRYLIKTRGQQVTLSCSPISGHRSVSWYQQTPGQGLQFLFEYFSETQRNKGNFPGRFSGRQFSNSRSEMNVSTLELGDSALYLCASSLVGRDRAYYGYTFGSGTRLTVV.

The chain carries TRBV27 and TRBJ2-1; D possibly uses TRBD1 or TRBD2 (7 bases each). The CDR3 runs 15 residues. Per germline, CDR1 MNHEY and CDR2 SMNVEV (reference sequence). Deletions cut 6 bases from V and 6 bases from J, with 18 bases between. For the CDR3, the DNA is TGTGCCAGCAGGCCTGCAGGGGGAGGGTCCAATGAGCAGTTCTTC. It specifies CASRPAGGGSNEQFF.

This rearrangement joins TRBV5-6 to TRBJ2-2; 13 bases fit TRBD2. CDR3 length equals 16 residues. Trimming at V came to 4 bases and at J to 3 bases, leaving 3 bases not matched to a gene. CDR1 SGHDT and CDR2 YYEEEE come from the germline V gene. The CDR3 is CASSLGLAGDTGELFF. CDR3 DNA: TGTGCCAGCAGCCTAGGACTAGCGGGAGACACCGGGGAGCTGTTTTTT.

This clone was detected once. The rearrangement links TRBV14 to TRBJ2-7; D possibly corresponds to TRBD2 (5 bases). The germline V gene has CDR1 SGHDN and CDR2 FVKESK. This CDR3 has 15 amino acids. Trimming cost V 0 bases and J 5 bases, with 14 bases left between them. CDR3 DNA sequence: TGTGCCAGCAGCCAAGAGTATAACTTTAGCGACGAGCAGTACTTC. This encodes CASSQEYNFSDEQYF.